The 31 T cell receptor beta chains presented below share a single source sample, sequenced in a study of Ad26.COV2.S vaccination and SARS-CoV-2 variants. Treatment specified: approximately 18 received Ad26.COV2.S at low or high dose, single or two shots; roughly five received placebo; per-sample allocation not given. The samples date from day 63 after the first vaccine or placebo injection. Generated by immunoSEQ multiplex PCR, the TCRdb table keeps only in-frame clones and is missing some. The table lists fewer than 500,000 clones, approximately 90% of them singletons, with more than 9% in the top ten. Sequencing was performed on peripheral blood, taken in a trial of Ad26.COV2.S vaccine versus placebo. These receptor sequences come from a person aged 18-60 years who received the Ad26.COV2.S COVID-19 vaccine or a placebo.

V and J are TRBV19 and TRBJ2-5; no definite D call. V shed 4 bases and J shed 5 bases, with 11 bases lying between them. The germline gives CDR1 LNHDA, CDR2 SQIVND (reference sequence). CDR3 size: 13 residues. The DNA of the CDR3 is TGTGCCAGTAGTAAAGGATCCCTGGAGACCCAGTACTTC. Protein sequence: CASSKGSLETQYF.

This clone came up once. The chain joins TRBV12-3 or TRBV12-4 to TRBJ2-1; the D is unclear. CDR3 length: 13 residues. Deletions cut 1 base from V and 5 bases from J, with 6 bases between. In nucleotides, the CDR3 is TGTGCCAGCAGTTTAGTTCTAGACAATGAGCAGTTCTTC. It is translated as CASSLVLDNEQFF.

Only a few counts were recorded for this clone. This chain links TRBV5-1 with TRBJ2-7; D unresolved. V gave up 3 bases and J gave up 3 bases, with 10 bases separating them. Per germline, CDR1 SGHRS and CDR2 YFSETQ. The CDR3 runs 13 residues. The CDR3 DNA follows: TGCGCCAGCAGCTCAGACACCGACTACGAGCAGTACTTC. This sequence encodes CASSSDTDYEQYF.

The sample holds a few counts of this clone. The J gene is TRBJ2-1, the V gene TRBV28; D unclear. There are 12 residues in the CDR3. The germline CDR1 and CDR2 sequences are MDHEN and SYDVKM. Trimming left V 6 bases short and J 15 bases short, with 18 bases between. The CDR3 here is CASRWGTAETFF. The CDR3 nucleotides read TGTGCCAGCAGATGGGGAACGGCAGAAACGTTCTTC. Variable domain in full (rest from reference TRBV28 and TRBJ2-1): DVKVTQSSRYLVKRTGEKVFLECVQDMDHENMFWYRQDPGLGLRLIYFSYDVKMKEKGDIPEGYSVSREKKERFSLILESASTNQTSMYLCASRWGTAETFFGPGTRLTVL.

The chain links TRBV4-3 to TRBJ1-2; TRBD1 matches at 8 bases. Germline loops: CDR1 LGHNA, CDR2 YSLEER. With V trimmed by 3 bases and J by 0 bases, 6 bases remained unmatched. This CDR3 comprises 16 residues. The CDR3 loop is CASSHDRGLANYGYTF. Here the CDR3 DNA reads TGCGCCAGCAGCCACGACAGGGGATTAGCTAACTATGGCTACACCTTC.

In nucleotides, the CDR3 is TGCGCCAGCAGCTTGGACAGCGGGAGTAAAAATGAGCAGTTCTTC. This translates into CASSLDSGSKNEQFF. The chain carries TRBV5-1 and TRBJ2-1; 8 nucleotides align to TRBD2. This CDR3 is built from 15 residues. V dropped 0 bases and J dropped 7; count of bases not matched to a gene: 6. The germline gives CDR1 SGHRS, CDR2 YFSETQ.

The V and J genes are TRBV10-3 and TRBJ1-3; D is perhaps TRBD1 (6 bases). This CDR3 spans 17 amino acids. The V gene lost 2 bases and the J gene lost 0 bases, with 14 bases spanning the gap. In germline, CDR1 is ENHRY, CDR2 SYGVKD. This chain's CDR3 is CAISEQGGFHSGNTIYF. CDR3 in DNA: TGTGCCATCAGTGAGCAAGGGGGATTTCACTCTGGAAACACCATATATTTT.

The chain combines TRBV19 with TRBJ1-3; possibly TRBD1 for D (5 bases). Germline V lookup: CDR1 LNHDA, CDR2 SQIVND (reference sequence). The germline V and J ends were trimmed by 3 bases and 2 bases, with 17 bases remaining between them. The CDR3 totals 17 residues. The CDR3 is CASSIDSFGTTGNTIYF. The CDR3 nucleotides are TGTGCCAGTAGTATTGATAGCTTCGGGACGACTGGAAACACCATATATTTT. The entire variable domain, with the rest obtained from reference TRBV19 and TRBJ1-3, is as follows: DGGITQSPKYLFRKEGQNVTLSCEQNLNHDAMYWYRQDPGQGLRLIYYSQIVNDFQKGDIAEGYSVSREKKESFPLTVTSAQKNPTAFYLCASSIDSFGTTGNTIYFGEGSWLTVV.

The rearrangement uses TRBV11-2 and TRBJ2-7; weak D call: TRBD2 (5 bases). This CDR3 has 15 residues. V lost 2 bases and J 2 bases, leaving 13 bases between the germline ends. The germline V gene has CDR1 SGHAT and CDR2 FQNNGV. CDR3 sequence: CASSLSGVGTYEQYF. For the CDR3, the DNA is TGTGCCAGCAGCTTATCCGGGGTTGGTACCTACGAGCAGTACTTC. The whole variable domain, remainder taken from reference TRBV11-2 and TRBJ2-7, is EAGVAQSPRYKIIEKRQSVAFWCNPISGHATLYWYQQILGQGPKLLIQFQNNGVVDDSQLPKDRFSAERLKGVDSTLKIQPAKLEDSAVYLCASSLSGVGTYEQYFGPGTRLTVT.

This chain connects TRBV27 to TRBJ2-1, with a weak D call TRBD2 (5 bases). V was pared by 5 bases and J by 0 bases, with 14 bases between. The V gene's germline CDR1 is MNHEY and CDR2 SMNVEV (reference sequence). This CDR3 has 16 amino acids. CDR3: CASSVIATSSYNEQFF. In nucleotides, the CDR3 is TGTGCCAGCAGTGTTATAGCGACCTCCTCCTACAATGAGCAGTTCTTC.

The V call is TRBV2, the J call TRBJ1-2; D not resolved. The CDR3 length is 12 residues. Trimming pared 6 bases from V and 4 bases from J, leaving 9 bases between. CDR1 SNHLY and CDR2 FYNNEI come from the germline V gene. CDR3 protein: CASRAVVYGYTF. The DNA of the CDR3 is TGTGCCAGCAGGGCTGTGGTCTATGGCTACACCTTC.

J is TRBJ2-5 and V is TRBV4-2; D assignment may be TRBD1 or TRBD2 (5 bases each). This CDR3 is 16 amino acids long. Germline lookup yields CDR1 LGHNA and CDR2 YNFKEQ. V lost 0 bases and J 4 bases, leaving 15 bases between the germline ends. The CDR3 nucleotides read TGTGCCAGCAGCCAAGATTTGGGGCTAGCATCAGAGACCCAGTACTTC. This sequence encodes CASSQDLGLASETQYF.

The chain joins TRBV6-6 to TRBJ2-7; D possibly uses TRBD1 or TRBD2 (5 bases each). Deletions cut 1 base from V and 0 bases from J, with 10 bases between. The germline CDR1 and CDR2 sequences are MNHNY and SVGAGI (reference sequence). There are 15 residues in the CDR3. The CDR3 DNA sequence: TGTGCCAGCAGTTACTTGGGGGATAGCTCCTACGAGCAGTACTTC. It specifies CASSYLGDSSYEQYF.

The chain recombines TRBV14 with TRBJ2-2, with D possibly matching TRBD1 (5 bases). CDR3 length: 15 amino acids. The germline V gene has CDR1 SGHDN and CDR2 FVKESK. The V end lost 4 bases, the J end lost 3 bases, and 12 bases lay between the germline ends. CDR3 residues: CASSRQTTHTGELFF. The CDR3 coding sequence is TGTGCCAGCAGCCGACAGACCACGCACACCGGGGAGCTGTTTTTT. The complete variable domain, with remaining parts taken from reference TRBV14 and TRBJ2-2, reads EAGVTQFPSHSVIEKGQTVTLRCDPISGHDNLYWYRRVMGKEIKFLLHFVKESKQDESGMPNNRFLAERTGGTYSTLKVQPAELEDSGVYFCASSRQTTHTGELFFGEGSRLTVL.

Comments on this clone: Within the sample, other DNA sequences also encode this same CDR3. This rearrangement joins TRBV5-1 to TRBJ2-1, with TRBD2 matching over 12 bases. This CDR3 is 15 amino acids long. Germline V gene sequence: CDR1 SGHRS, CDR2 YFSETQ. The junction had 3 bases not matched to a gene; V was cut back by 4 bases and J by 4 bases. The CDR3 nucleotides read TGCGCCAGCAGCCTGACTAGCGGGAGTTACAATGAGCAGTTCTTC. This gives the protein CASSLTSGSYNEQFF.

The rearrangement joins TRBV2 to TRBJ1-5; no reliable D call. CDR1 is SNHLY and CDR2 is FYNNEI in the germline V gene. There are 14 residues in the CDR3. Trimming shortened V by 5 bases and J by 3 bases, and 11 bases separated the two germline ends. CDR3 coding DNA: TGTGCCAGCAGTACGGACGTATACAATCAGCCCCAGCATTTT. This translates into CASSTDVYNQPQHF.

CDR3 coding DNA: TGTGCCAGCACCCGGGACCTCTACAATGAGCAGTTCTTC. Protein: CASTRDLYNEQFF. The chain employs TRBV5-4 and TRBJ2-1; D is perhaps TRBD1 or TRBD2 (5 bases each). The V end was cut by 6 bases, the J end by 3 bases, with 10 bases between. Germline-derived CDR1 and CDR2 are SGHNT and YYREEE (reference sequence). The CDR3 is 13 amino acids. Looking up the rest from reference TRBV5-4 and TRBJ2-1 gives the full variable domain: ETGVTQSPTHLIKTRGQQVTLRCSSQSGHNTVSWYQQALGQGPQFIFQYYREEENGRGNFPPRFSGLQFPNYSSELNVNALELDDSALYLCASTRDLYNEQFFGPGTRLTVL.

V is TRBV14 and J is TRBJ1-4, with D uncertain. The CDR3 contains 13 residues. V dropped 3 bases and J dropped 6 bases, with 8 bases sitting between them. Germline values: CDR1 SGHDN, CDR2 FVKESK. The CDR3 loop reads CASSHGEDEKLFF. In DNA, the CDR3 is TGTGCCAGCAGCCATGGAGAGGATGAAAAACTGTTTTTT.

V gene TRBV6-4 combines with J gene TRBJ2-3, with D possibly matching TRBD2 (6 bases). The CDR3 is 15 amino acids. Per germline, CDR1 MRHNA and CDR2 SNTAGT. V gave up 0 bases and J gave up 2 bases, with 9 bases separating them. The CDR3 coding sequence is TGTGCCAGCAGTGACTCGGGGACTTCCACAGATACGCAGTATTTT. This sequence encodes CASSDSGTSTDTQYF.

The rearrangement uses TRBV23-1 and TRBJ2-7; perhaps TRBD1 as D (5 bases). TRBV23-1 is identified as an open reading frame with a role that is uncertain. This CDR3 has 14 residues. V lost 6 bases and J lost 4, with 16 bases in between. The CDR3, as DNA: TGCGCCAGCAGGGGTAGGCAGGGTGGGTACGAGCAGTACTTC. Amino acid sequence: CASRGRQGGYEQYF.

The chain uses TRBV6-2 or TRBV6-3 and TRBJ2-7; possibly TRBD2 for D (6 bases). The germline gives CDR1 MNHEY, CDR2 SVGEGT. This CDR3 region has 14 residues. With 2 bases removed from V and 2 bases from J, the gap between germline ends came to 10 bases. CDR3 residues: CASSYGGAAYEQYF. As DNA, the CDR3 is TGTGCCAGCAGTTACGGCGGGGCGGCCTACGAGCAGTACTTC.

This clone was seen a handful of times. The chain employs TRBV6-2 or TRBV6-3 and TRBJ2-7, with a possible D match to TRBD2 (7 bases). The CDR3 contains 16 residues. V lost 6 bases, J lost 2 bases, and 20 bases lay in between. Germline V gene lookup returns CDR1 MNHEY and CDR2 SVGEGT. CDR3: CASSLPEGGYPYEQYF. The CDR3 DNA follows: TGTGCCAGCAGCCTACCCGAGGGGGGGTACCCCTACGAGCAGTACTTC.

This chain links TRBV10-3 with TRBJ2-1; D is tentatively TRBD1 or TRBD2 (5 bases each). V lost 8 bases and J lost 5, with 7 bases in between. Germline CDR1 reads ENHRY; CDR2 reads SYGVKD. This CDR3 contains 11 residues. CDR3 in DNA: TGTGCCATCGGGACCGACAATGAGCAGTTCTTC. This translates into CAIGTDNEQFF.

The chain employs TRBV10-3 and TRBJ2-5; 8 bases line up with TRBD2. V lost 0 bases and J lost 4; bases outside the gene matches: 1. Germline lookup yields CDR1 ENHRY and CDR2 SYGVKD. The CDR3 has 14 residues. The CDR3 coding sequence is TGTGCCATCAGTGAGTCGGCGGGAGGAGAGACCCAGTACTTC. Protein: CAISESAGGETQYF.

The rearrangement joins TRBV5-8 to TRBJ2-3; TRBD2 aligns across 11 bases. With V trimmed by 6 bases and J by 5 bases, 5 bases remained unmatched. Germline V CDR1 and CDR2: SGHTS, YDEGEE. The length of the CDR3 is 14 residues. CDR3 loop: CASTRLAGKDTQYF. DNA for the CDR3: TGTGCCAGCACCAGACTAGCGGGAAAAGATACGCAGTATTTT. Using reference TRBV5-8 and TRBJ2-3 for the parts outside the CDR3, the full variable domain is EAGVTQSPTHLIKTRGQQATLRCSPISGHTSVYWYQQALGLGLQFLLWYDEGEERNRGNFPPRFSGRQFPNYSSELNVNALELEDSALYLCASTRLAGKDTQYFGPGTRLTVL.

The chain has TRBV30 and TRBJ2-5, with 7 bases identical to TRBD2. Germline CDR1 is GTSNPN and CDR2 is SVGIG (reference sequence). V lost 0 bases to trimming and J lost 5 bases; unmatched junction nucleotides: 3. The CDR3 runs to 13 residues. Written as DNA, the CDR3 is TGTGCCTGGAGTGTCCGGCGGGGGGAGACCCAGTACTTC. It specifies CAWSVRRGETQYF.

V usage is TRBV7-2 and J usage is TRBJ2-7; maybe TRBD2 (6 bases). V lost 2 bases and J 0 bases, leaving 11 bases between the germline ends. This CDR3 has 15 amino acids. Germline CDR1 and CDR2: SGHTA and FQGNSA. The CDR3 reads CASSLRSGYSYEQYF. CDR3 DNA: TGTGCCAGCAGCTTAAGGAGCGGGTACTCCTACGAGCAGTACTTC.

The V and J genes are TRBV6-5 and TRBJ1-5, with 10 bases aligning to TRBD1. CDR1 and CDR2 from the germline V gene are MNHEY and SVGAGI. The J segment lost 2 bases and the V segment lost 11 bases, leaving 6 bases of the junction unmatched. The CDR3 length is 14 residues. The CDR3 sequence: CAVRQGAGNQPQHF. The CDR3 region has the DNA TGTGCCGTCCGACAGGGGGCTGGCAATCAGCCCCAGCATTTT.

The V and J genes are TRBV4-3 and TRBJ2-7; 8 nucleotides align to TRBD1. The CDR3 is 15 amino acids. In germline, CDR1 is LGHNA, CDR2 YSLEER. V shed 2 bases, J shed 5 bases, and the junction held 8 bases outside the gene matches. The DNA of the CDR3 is TGCGCCAGCAGCCAAAATTTGGACAGGGCACACGAGCAGTACTTC. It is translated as CASSQNLDRAHEQYF.

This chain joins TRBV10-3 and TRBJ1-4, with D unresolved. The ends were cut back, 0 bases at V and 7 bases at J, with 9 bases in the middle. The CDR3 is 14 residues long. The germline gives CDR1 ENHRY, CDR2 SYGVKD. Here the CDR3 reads CAISESWQVEKLFF. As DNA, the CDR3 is TGTGCCATCAGTGAGTCGTGGCAGGTTGAAAAACTGTTTTTT.

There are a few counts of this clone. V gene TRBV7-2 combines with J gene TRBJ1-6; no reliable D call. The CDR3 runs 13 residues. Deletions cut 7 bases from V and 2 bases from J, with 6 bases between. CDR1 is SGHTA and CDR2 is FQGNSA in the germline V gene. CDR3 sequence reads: CASTRTYNSPLHF. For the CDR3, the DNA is TGTGCCAGCACCAGAACCTATAATTCACCCCTCCACTTT. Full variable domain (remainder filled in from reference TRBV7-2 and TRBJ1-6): GAGVSQSPSNKVTEKGKDVELRCDPISGHTALYWYRQSLGQGLEFLIYFQGNSAPDKSGLPSDRFSAERTGGSVSTLTIQRTQQEDSAVYLCASTRTYNSPLHFGNGTRLTVT.